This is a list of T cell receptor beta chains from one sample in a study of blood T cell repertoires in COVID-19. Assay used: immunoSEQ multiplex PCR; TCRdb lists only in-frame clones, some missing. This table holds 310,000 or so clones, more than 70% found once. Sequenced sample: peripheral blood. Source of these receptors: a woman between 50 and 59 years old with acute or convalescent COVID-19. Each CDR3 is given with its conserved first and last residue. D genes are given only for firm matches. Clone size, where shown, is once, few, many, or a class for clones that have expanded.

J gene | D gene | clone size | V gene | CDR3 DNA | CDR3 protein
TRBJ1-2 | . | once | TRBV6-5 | TGTGCCAGCAGGACAGCCAAAACTAACTATGGCTACACCTTC | CASRTAKTNYGYTF
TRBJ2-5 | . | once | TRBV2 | TGTGCCAGCAGTGTATTCTCAGAGACCCAGTACTTC | CASSVFSETQYF
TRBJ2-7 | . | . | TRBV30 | TGTGCCTGGAGTGCCCCGGTTCGGGAGATCTACGAGCAGTACTTC | CAWSAPVREIYEQYF
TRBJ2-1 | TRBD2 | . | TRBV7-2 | TGTGCCAGCAGCTCCGGACTAGCGGGGTACAATGAGCAGTTCTTC | CASSSGLAGYNEQFF
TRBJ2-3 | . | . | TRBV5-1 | TGCGCCAGCAGGACTACCGGAGGCACAGATACGCAGTATTTT | CASRTTGGTDTQYF
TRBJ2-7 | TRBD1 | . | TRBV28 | TGTGCCAGCAGTTTACCGGGACAGGACTACGAGCAGTACTTC | CASSLPGQDYEQYF
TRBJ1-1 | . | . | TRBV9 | TGTGCCAGCAGCGTAGGACAGGTAAACACTGAAGCTTTCTTT | CASSVGQVNTEAFF
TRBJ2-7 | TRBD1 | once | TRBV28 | TGTGCCAGCAGCACTCTTTCGTTGTGGGGGACAGTCTACGAGCAGTACTTC | CASSTLSLWGTVYEQYF
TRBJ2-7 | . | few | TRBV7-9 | TGTGCCAGCAGCTTAAACACCCCCCTCCACGAGCAGTACTTC | CASSLNTPLHEQYF
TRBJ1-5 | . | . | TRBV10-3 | TGTGCCATCAGTGAAACGCAGGCTGATCAGCCCCAGCATTTT | CAISETQADQPQHF
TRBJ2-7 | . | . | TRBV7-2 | TGTGCCAGCAGCTTAAAGGGATATGACGGACACCCCGGGGGCGAGCAGTACTTC | CASSLKGYDGHPGGEQYF
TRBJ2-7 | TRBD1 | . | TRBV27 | TGTGCCAGCAGTTTAATTGGGGGGACAGGGGGAGGATACGAGCAGTACTTC | CASSLIGGTGGGYEQYF
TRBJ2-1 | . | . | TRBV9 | TGTGCCAGCAGCGCCGGGGGTGGGAGCACATACAATGAGCAGTTCTTC | CASSAGGGSTYNEQFF
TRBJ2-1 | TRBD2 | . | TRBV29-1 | TGCAGCGTCGTAGCGGGAAGGGCTTTAAATGAGCAGTTCTTC | CSVVAGRALNEQFF
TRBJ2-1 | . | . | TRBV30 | TGTGCCTGGAGTGTAAGGGGTCGTCTAGTCGGGAATGAGCAGTTCTTC | CAWSVRGRLVGNEQFF
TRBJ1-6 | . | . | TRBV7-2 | TGTGCCAGCAGCTTAGTTCGTCAGGGTAATTCACCCCTCCACTTT | CASSLVRQGNSPLHF
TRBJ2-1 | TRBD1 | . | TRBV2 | TGTGCCAGCAGGCCCCCCGTGGGACAGGGGGCAAAAAATGAGCAGTTCTTC | CASRPPVGQGAKNEQFF
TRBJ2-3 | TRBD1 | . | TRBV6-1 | TGTGCCAGCAGTGATCGACAGGGAAGCACAGATACGCAGTATTTT | CASSDRQGSTDTQYF
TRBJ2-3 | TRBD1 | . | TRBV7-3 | TGTGCCAGCAGCGCCGGACAGGGCACAGATACGCAGTATTTT | CASSAGQGTDTQYF
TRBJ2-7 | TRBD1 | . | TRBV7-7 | TGTGCTAGCAGCCTTACAGGGGGGGAGCAGTACTTC | CASSLTGGEQYF
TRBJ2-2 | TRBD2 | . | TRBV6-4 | TGTGCCAGCAGTGAGCCCTATGGTAGCGGGGAAGTCACCGGGGAGCTGTTTTTT | CASSEPYGSGEVTGELFF
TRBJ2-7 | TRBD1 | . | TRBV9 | TGTGCCAGCAGCGTAGCGGGACAGGGTAACGAGCAGTACTTC | CASSVAGQGNEQYF
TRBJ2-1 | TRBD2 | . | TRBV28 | TGTGCCAGCAGTGGCCCCCCGACTAGCGGGATATACAATGAGCAGTTCTTC | CASSGPPTSGIYNEQFF
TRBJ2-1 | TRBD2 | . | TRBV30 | TGTGCCTGGACCTCAAAGCGGGAGAGTTACAATGAGCAGTTCTTC | CAWTSKRESYNEQFF
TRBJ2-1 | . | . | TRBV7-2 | TGTGCCAGCAGCTTACTCGACGGGTACAATGAGCAGTTCTTC | CASSLLDGYNEQFF
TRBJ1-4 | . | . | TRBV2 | TGTGCCAGCAGAGCAGGGTGGGGTAATGAAAAACTGTTTTTT | CASRAGWGNEKLFF
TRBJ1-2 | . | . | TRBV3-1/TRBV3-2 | TGTGCCAGCAGCCTGTTGGGACACCTTCGCCGTGGCTACACCTTC | CASSLLGHLRRGYTF
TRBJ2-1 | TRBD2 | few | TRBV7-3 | TGTGCCAGCAGCTCAAGTCTAGCGGGAGGGCTCAATGAGCAGTTCTTC | CASSSSLAGGLNEQFF
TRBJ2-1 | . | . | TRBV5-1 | TGCGCCAGCAGCTTGGCCGAGGTAGCACGGAATGAGCAGTTCTTC | CASSLAEVARNEQFF
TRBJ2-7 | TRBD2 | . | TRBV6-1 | TGTGCCAGCAGTGAAGCTAGCGGGGTTCGCTCCTACGAGCAGTACTTC | CASSEASGVRSYEQYF
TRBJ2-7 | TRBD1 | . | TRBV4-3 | TGCGCCAGCAGCCCCCGGGACAGGGACTACGAGCAGTACTTC | CASSPRDRDYEQYF
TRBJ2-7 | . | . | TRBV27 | TGTGCCAGCAAGACAGGAACCTACGAGCAGTACTTC | CASKTGTYEQYF
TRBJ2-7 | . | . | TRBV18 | TGTGCCAGCTCATCTTCCGGAACAGGAGATTACGAGCAGTACTTC | CASSSSGTGDYEQYF
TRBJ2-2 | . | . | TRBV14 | TGTGCCAGCAGCCAAGTCGTACGACAGGCGAACACCGGGGAGCTGTTTTTT | CASSQVVRQANTGELFF
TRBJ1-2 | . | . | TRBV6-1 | TGTGCCAGCTCACGACGGGGAGAGTATGGCTACACCTTC | CASSRRGEYGYTF
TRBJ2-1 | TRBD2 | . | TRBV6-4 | TGTGCCAGCAGGGGACTAGCGGGAGTCGGTGAGCAGTTCTTC | CASRGLAGVGEQFF
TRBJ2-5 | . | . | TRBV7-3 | TGTGCCAGCAGCGTATCGCTAAGTGGGCCCCAGTACTTC | CASSVSLSGPQYF
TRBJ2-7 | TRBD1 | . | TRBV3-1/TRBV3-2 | TGTGCCAGCAGCCAAGATTCTTGGGACAGGGGACCCTACGAGCAGTACTTC | CASSQDSWDRGPYEQYF
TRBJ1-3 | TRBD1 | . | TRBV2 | TGTGCCAGCAGGCGGACAGGGGGCGCATCTGGAAACACCATATATTTT | CASRRTGGASGNTIYF
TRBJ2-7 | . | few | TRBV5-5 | TGTGCCAGCAGCTTGGTACCGTCCAGCTCCTACGAGCAGTACTTC | CASSLVPSSSYEQYF
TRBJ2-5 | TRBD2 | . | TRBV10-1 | TGCGCCAGCAGAGGTTTGGGGCGGGAGCGCGAAGAAGAGACCCAGTACTTC | CASRGLGREREEETQYF
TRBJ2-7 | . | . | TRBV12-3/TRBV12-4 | TGTGCCAGCAGGCGGTTGGGGGGCTACGAGCAGTACTTC | CASRRLGGYEQYF
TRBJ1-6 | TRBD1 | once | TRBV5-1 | TGCGCCAGCAGCTTGGGACAGGGGGCTAATTCACCCCTCCACTTT | CASSLGQGANSPLHF
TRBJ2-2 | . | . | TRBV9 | TGTGCCAGCAGCATCTTCGGGGGAGCCAACACCGGGGAGCTGTTTTTT | CASSIFGGANTGELFF
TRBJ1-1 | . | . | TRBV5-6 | TGTGCCAGCAGCTTGGACAGGTGGGCTGAAGCTTTCTTT | CASSLDRWAEAFF
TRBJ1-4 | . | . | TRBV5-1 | TGCGCCAGCAGCCCTAACATACCCAGGGATGAAAAACTGTTTTTT | CASSPNIPRDEKLFF
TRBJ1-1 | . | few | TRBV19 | TGTGCCAGTAGTACCTTCGATAATGTGGGGCGGAACACTGAAGCTTTCTTT | CASSTFDNVGRNTEAFF
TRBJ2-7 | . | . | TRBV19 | TGTGCCAGTAGTACGGGGGTCTACGAGCAGTACTTC | CASSTGVYEQYF
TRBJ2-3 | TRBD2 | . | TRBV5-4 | TGTGCCAGCAGTCCAACTAGCGACACAGATACGCAGTATTTT | CASSPTSDTDTQYF
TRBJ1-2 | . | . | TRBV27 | TGTGCCAGCAGTTTATTAGGTCGGACAGCGGCGTCTATTGGCTACACCTTC | CASSLLGRTAASIGYTF